What follows are 27 T cell receptor beta chains derived from one specimen sequenced in a study of T cells in Graves' hyperthyroidism and ophthalmopathy. What was amplified from RNA transcripts were TCR beta CDR3 regions. Researchers ran a first-round RT-PCR on the TCR CDR3 using the HTBI primer set. TCRdb re-called the multiplex PCR reads with MiXCR, one entry per CDR3 protein. Of hundreds of thousands of distinct CDR3 sequences in the sample, approximately 14% are singletons; the top ten hold roughly a tenth. The sequencing input was blood. These receptors were collected from a woman in her late teens or twenties with Graves' hyperthyroidism.

V usage is TRBV7-8 and J usage is TRBJ2-3, with D possibly called TRBD1 or TRBD2 (5 bases each). CDR3 length equals 21 residues. Germline V gene sequence: CDR1 SGHVS, CDR2 FQNEAQ. Trimming took 5 bases from V and 9 from J, leaving 39 bases between them. The CDR3 loop is CASSPHSRGPVPQIGPGTQYF. CDR3 DNA: TGTGCCAGCAGCCCGCACTCTCGGGGCCCAGTCCCACAGATAGGCCCGGGCACGCAGTATTTT.

This clonotype was seen ten or more times. The rearrangement uses TRBV20-1 and TRBJ2-1, with D unclear. CDR3 length: 14 residues. The V and J ends lost 0 bases and 4 bases respectively, with 10 bases between them. Per the germline V gene, CDR1 is DFQATT and CDR2 is SNEGSKA (reference sequence). The DNA of the CDR3 is TGCAGTGCTAGAGATGCGGCAGGTTACAATGAGCAGTTCTTC. This translates into CSARDAAGYNEQFF.

This clonotype has a single count. A much larger clone sits a single nucleotide away, making a read error possible. The rearrangement joins TRBV15 to TRBJ2-1; TRBD1 is a possible D gene (6 bases). The J call could be wrong; TRBJ2-7 is a better fit for the DNA end. The germline gives CDR1 LNHNV, CDR2 YYDKDF (reference sequence). The CDR3 spans 15 residues. The CDR3 DNA reads TGTGCCACCAGCGACGACAGGTACTCCTACAATGAGCAGTACTTC. Its protein is CATSDDRYSYNEQYF.

This clonotype has only one observation. One end of the junction fails to match germline, which may point to a read error. The chain joins TRBV12-3 or TRBV12-4 to TRBJ1-1; D is unresolved. The CDR3 is made up of 14 amino acids. The CDR3 here is CTSSLGSMNTEAFF. The CDR3 nucleotides read TGTACCAGCAGTTTAGGATCAATGAACACTGAAGCTTTCTTT.

The J gene is TRBJ2-5, the V gene TRBV7-2; 13 bases line up with TRBD2. The ends lost 5 bases at V and 0 bases at J; junction bases unmatched: 9. Germline loops: CDR1 SGHTA, CDR2 FQGNSA. CDR3 length: 18 amino acids. The CDR3 region is CASSARLAGGAHQETQYF. CDR3 nucleotides: TGTGCCAGCAGCGCAAGACTAGCGGGGGGAGCTCACCAAGAGACCCAGTACTTC. The full variable domain, completed using reference TRBV7-2 and TRBJ2-5, is GAGVSQSPSNKVTEKGKDVELRCDPISGHTALYWYRQSLGQGLEFLIYFQGNSAPDKSGLPSDRFSAERTGGSVSTLTIQRTQQEDSAVYLCASSARLAGGAHQETQYFGPGTRLLVL.

This clonotype turned up a few times. The rearrangement links TRBV11-3 to TRBJ2-3; D is ambiguous. Germline lookup yields CDR1 SGHNT and CDR2 YENEEA. The CDR3 is 15 amino acids. The ends were cut back, 1 base at V and 5 bases at J, with 13 bases in the middle. DNA for the CDR3: TGTGCCAGCAGCTTAGCAGGCAGTAGTGTAGATACGCAGTATTTT. Translated: CASSLAGSSVDTQYF.

This clonotype was counted many times. The V gene is TRBV11-2, the J gene TRBJ1-1; D is undetermined. V was trimmed by 3 bases and J by 4 bases, leaving 9 bases between them. Germline-derived CDR1 and CDR2 are SGHAT and FQNNGV. CDR3 length: 13 amino acids. CDR3 region: CASSFMDGTEAFF. For the CDR3, the DNA is TGTGCCAGCAGCTTTATGGATGGCACTGAAGCTTTCTTT.

The chain combines TRBV29-1 with TRBJ1-1; 8 nucleotides line up with TRBD1. V lost 7 bases and J lost 4; bases outside the gene matches: 8. This CDR3 spans 13 amino acids. Germline CDR1 is SQVTM and CDR2 is ANQGSEA. CDR3 protein: CSAYRGSGTEAFF. The CDR3 DNA reads TGCAGCGCCTACAGGGGGAGTGGCACTGAAGCTTTCTTT.

A few counts support this clonotype. This chain joins TRBV12-3 or TRBV12-4 and TRBJ2-7, with 9 bases fitting TRBD1. The CDR3 is 14 amino acids. Trimming removed 4 bases from V and 6 bases from J; junction bases left unmatched: 7. The CDR3 DNA is TGTGCCAGCAGTTGGACAGGGGAGGGCTCCGAGCAGTACTTC. Residues: CASSWTGEGSEQYF.

This clonotype was counted at least ten times. This rearrangement joins TRBV18 to TRBJ2-1; 10 nucleotides match TRBD2. Germline loops: CDR1 KGHSH, CDR2 LQKENI. Losses at the gene ends were 3 bases for V and 8 bases for J; bases not matched to a gene: 10. The CDR3 is 16 residues long. The CDR3 loop reads CASSPSAGGSVHEQFF. In DNA form, the CDR3 reads TGTGCCAGCTCACCCTCAGCGGGAGGGTCTGTCCATGAGCAGTTCTTC. The full variable domain, with the rest looked up from reference TRBV18 and TRBJ2-1, is NAGVMQNPRHLVRRRGQEARLRCSPMKGHSHVYWYRQLPEEGLKFMVYLQKENIIDESGMPKERFSAEFPKEGPSILRIQQVVRGDSAAYFCASSPSAGGSVHEQFFGPGTRLTVL.

This clonotype has ten or more counts. The chain joins TRBV5-1 to TRBJ2-3; unclear D gene. Trimming removed 3 bases at V and 4 bases at J, with 15 bases between. The CDR3 contains 15 residues. The V gene's germline CDR1 is SGHRS and CDR2 YFSETQ. The CDR3 DNA reads TGCGCCAGCAGCTCAACCAATTGGGTAGCAGATACGCAGTATTTT. Its protein is CASSSTNWVADTQYF.

The table lists this clonotype with many counts. The rearrangement uses TRBV28 and TRBJ1-5, with D maybe TRBD1 (5 bases). V dropped 3 bases and J dropped 9 bases, with 24 bases sitting between them. This CDR3 has 17 amino acids. Per germline, CDR1 MDHEN and CDR2 SYDVKM. The CDR3 DNA follows: TGTGCCAGCAGTTTTGTCATTGTTAGGTGGCCGGGGGGGCCCCAGCATTTT. Translating it yields CASSFVIVRWPGGPQHF.

The V gene is TRBV7-3, the J gene TRBJ2-2; D is undetermined. CDR1 and CDR2 from the germline V gene are SGHTA and FQGTGA. This CDR3 contains 15 residues. The V end lost 0 bases, the J end lost 1 base, and 6 bases lay between the germline ends. The CDR3 coding sequence is TGTGCCAGCAGCTTAACGCACGGGAACACCGGGGAGCTGTTTTTT. Translated, it gives CASSLTHGNTGELFF. Full variable domain (outside the CDR3, taken from reference TRBV7-3 and TRBJ2-2): GAGVSQTPSNKVTEKGKYVELRCDPISGHTALYWYRQSLGQGPEFLIYFQGTGAADDSGLPNDRFFAVRPEGSVSTLKIQRTERGDSAVYLCASSLTHGNTGELFFGEGSRLTVL.

This clonotype was counted between two and nine times. V is TRBV12-3 or TRBV12-4 and J is TRBJ1-1; unclear D gene. V lost 0 bases, J lost 10 bases, and 12 bases lay in between. The CDR3 has 13 residues. The CDR3 DNA reads as TGTGCCAGCAGTTTAGCGCTCACAGCTCCAGCTTTCTTT. Its protein product is CASSLALTAPAFF.

This clonotype was detected many times. The chain links TRBV4-3 to TRBJ2-1; TRBD2 is a possible D gene (6 bases). V lost 0 bases and J lost 3, with 18 bases in between. The germline V gene encodes CDR1 LGHNA and CDR2 YSLEER. The CDR3 is 18 amino acids. The CDR3 DNA follows: TGCGCCAGCAGCCAAGATATCCGGGAGCGGACCTACTACAATGAGCAGTTCTTC. Protein: CASSQDIRERTYYNEQFF.

This clonotype has more than one count but fewer than ten. This rearrangement joins TRBV4-3 to TRBJ2-3; tentatively, D is TRBD1 or TRBD2 (5 bases each). CDR1 LGHNA and CDR2 YSLEER come from the germline V gene. Trimming removed 2 bases from V and 2 bases from J, with 8 bases in between. The CDR3 spans 14 residues. CDR3 protein: CASSQPGATDTQYF. Here the CDR3 DNA reads TGCGCCAGCAGCCAACCCGGGGCCACAGATACGCAGTATTTT.

This clonotype has at least ten counts. The rearrangement joins TRBV3-1 to TRBJ1-3, with D hard to call. The CDR3 is made up of 14 amino acids. The germline CDR1 and CDR2 sequences are LGHDT and YNNKEL (reference sequence). The V gene lost 2 bases and the J gene lost 0 bases, with 5 bases spanning the gap. As DNA, the CDR3 is TGTGCCAGCAGCCAACAGCGCTCTGGAAACACCATATATTTT. Translated: CASSQQRSGNTIYF.

This clonotype has ten or more counts. The chain uses TRBV7-3 and TRBJ2-5, with D possibly TRBD2 on 5 matching bases. Germline CDR1 is SGHTA and CDR2 is FQGTGA. V dropped 5 bases and J dropped 5 bases, with 12 bases sitting between them. The CDR3 contains 13 residues. DNA for the CDR3: TGTGCCAGCAGCCCACGGGAACGGGAGACCCAGTACTTC. The encoded protein is CASSPRERETQYF.

V is TRBV29-1 and J is TRBJ2-7, with unresolved D. V lost 4 bases and J lost 6, with 13 bases in between. This CDR3 spans 12 amino acids. Germline CDR1 SQVTM, CDR2 ANQGSEA. The CDR3 nucleotides read TGCAGCGTTGGGTCTAGGGCTGTCGAGCAGTACTTC. It translates to CSVGSRAVEQYF.

This clonotype was recorded a few times. The chain carries TRBV7-6 and TRBJ2-3; D is ambiguous. This CDR3 spans 15 amino acids. V gave up 1 base and J gave up 2 bases, with 10 bases separating them. Germline CDR1 and CDR2: SGHVS and FNYEAQ. The DNA for the CDR3 is TGTGCCAGCAGCTTAGGAGTCGGATTCACAGATACGCAGTATTTT. This gives the protein CASSLGVGFTDTQYF.

There are a few counts of this clonotype. The chain has TRBV20-1 and TRBJ2-4; 7 bases are shared with TRBD1. Germline CDR1 and CDR2: DFQATT and SNEGSKA (reference sequence). This CDR3 comprises 16 residues. Trimming cost V 6 bases and J 2 bases; bases outside gene matches: 13. The DNA of the CDR3 is TGCAGTGCAAAAGACAGGGATCGGTGGACCAAAAACATTCAGTACTTC. As protein: CSAKDRDRWTKNIQYF.

The rearrangement links TRBV5-1 to TRBJ2-2, with D hard to call. Germline V gene data show CDR1 as SGHRS and CDR2 as YFSETQ. The CDR3 contains 15 residues. V shed 4 bases and J shed 5 bases, with 15 bases lying between them. The CDR3 region is CASSRREVGTGELFF. CDR3 nucleotide sequence: TGCGCCAGCAGCAGGCGCGAGGTAGGGACCGGGGAGCTGTTTTTT.

This clonotype occurred many times. This chain links TRBV20-1 with TRBJ1-1, with D possibly being TRBD1 (6 bases). The germline V gene has CDR1 DFQATT and CDR2 SNEGSKA (reference sequence). V dropped 2 bases and J dropped 6 bases, with 13 bases sitting between them. The CDR3 is 13 residues long. This chain's CDR3 is CSARWGRLAEAFF. In DNA, the CDR3 is TGCAGTGCTAGATGGGGGCGGCTAGCTGAAGCTTTCTTT.

This rearrangement joins TRBV7-2 to TRBJ1-2; D not certain. V lost 5 bases and J 0 bases, leaving 16 bases between the germline ends. The CDR3 consists of 16 residues. Germline V lookup: CDR1 SGHTA, CDR2 FQGNSA. Here the CDR3 DNA reads TGTGCCAGCAGCCCAATCACTTACAGTGCTAACTATGGCTACACCTTC. Protein sequence: CASSPITYSANYGYTF.

The sample holds many counts of this clonotype. V is TRBV28 and J is TRBJ2-5; TRBD2 matches 12 bases. This CDR3 has 16 residues. After removal of 10 bases from V and 0 bases from J, the junction contained 9 bases not matched to a gene. Germline loops: CDR1 MDHEN, CDR2 SYDVKM. CDR3 DNA sequence: TGTGCCACCTCCCCCTCTAGCGGGAGGGACCAAGAGACCCAGTACTTC. Protein: CATSPSSGRDQETQYF.

This clonotype was counted many times. The J gene is TRBJ1-1, the V gene TRBV12-3 or TRBV12-4, with TRBD1 identical over 7 bases. CDR3 size: 14 residues. J gave up 1 base and V 6 bases, and 5 bases lay outside the gene matches. The chain's CDR3 is CASRRQGGNTEAFF. The CDR3 nucleotides are TGTGCCAGCAGACGACAGGGTGGGAACACTGAAGCTTTCTTT.

This clonotype was detected ten times or more. This sequence joins TRBV9 and TRBJ2-1; 8 positions agree with TRBD2. V was pared by 0 bases and J by 12 bases, with 5 bases of the junction left unmatched. The CDR3 runs 13 residues. CDR1 SGDLS and CDR2 YYNGEE come from the germline V gene. CDR3 DNA sequence: TGTGCCAGCAGCGTAGAGGCGGGAGGAATGCAGTTCTTC. Its translation is CASSVEAGGMQFF.